What follows describes a single T cell receptor beta chain. As yet, its antigen is unknown. This sample was included in a study of graft-versus-host responses after intestinal transplantation. Profiling relied on immunoSEQ multiplex PCR, and the TCRdb table lists in-frame clones only, not all of them. Here the sample spans tens of thousands of clones, about 94% being singletons. The trim removed 5 bases at V and 5 bases at J, leaving 6 bases unmatched. The CDR3 has 14 residues. CDR1 and CDR2 (germline): LNHDA, SQIVND (reference sequence). Sequenced material: unstimulated CD8+ T cells sorted from spleen or lymph node cells, taken before intestinal transplant. This chain uses TRBV19 with TRBJ1-2; 9 bases map to TRBD1. This clonotype originated in a human donor who received an intestinal transplant. The CDR3 protein is CASSSQGAVYGYTF. The CDR3 nucleotides read TGTGCCAGTAGTTCACAGGGGGCTGTGTATGGCTACACCTTC. Supplemented by reference TRBV19 and TRBJ1-2, the full variable domain reads DGGITQSPKYLFRKEGQNVTLSCEQNLNHDAMYWYRQDPGQGLRLIYYSQIVNDFQKGDIAEGYSVSREKKESFPLTVTSAQKNPTAFYLCASSSQGAVYGYTFGSGTRLTVV.